This entry lists 20 T cell receptor beta chains sequenced from one sample in a study of spatial heterogeneity in lung cancer (dated by TCRdb to between 2017 and 2020). The protocol used for the library was 5' RACE. Sequencer: NextSeq 500. The public reads were quality trimmed at Q25 with fastp and then assembled into clones with MiXCR by TCRdb, keeping productive beta chains. Each entry is one CDR3 protein sequence, shown with its most common DNA and genes. The sample table contains about 40,000 distinct CDR3 sequences; only one count was recorded for around 5.5% of them. The top ten hold approximately 25% of the sample. In the paper's terms, the time point label means: sample taken at primary tumor resection. TCR sequencing used whole RNA extracted from tumor and nontumor lung tissue, or from cryopreserved PBMC samples, without cell sorting. Source: PBMCs, taken at surgery. Receptors originate from a female donor with early-stage non-small cell lung cancer.

This clonotype was seen repeatedly, ten times or more. This chain uses TRBV13 with TRBJ1-5; D unresolved. Between the trimmed V and J ends, which lost 5 bases and 8 bases, there was a span of 13 bases. The germline gives CDR1 PRHDT, CDR2 FYEKMQ (reference sequence). This CDR3 spans 13 amino acids. CDR3 nucleotides: TGTGCCAGCAGCATCAGTAGACGGGAGCCCCAGCATTTT. Amino acid sequence: CASSISRREPQHF.

This clonotype was counted at least ten times. The rearrangement joins TRBV7-2 to TRBJ2-1; D not resolved. Germline values: CDR1 SGHTA, CDR2 FQGNSA. Trimming removed 3 bases at V and 4 bases at J, with 7 bases between. This CDR3 spans 13 amino acids. The CDR3 sequence: CASSLSSYNEQFF. The CDR3 DNA follows: TGTGCCAGCAGCTTGTCCTCATACAATGAGCAGTTCTTC.

Only a few counts were recorded for this clonotype. V usage is TRBV18 and J usage is TRBJ2-1, with D perhaps assigned TRBD1 or TRBD2 (5 bases each). Germline V lookup: CDR1 KGHSH, CDR2 LQKENI. Trimming took 3 bases from V and 10 from J, leaving 13 bases between them. The CDR3 consists of 13 residues. CDR3 nucleotide sequence: TGTGCCAGCTCACCCCCCGGGGCCCTAGAGCAGTTCTTC. It yields the protein CASSPPGALEQFF.

This clonotype was seen at least ten times. The CDR3 DNA is TGTGCCAGCAGCTTCCCGTGGAGGGGGAAATCAAACACCGGGGAGCTGTTTTTT. Protein sequence: CASSFPWRGKSNTGELFF. The chain has TRBV11-2 and TRBJ2-2; possibly TRBD1 or TRBD2 for D (6 bases each). CDR1 is SGHAT, CDR2 FQNNGV, per germline. V lost 3 bases to trimming and J lost 2 bases, with 19 bases between them. The CDR3 spans 18 residues.

There are many counts of this clonotype. CDR3 sequence: CASSFQTGTSGGSYNEQFF. The CDR3, as DNA: TGCGCCAGCAGCTTTCAAACCGGGACTAGCGGGGGTTCCTACAATGAGCAGTTCTTC. This chain links TRBV4-1 with TRBJ2-1, with 14 bases identical to TRBD2. Germline V gives CDR1 MGHRA, CDR2 YSYEKL. The ends lost 5 bases at V and 1 base at J; junction bases unmatched: 10. The CDR3 contains 19 residues.

This clonotype was counted between two and nine times. The chain employs TRBV7-3 and TRBJ2-5; 7 bases align to TRBD2. With V trimmed by 5 bases and J by 1 base, 10 bases remained unmatched. The CDR3 loop spans 16 amino acids. Germline loops: CDR1 SGHTA, CDR2 FQGTGA. CDR3 DNA sequence: TGTGCCAGCAGCCCCAACGGGGGGACCCTCCAAGAGACCCAGTACTTC. This codes for CASSPNGGTLQETQYF.

The sample holds many counts of this clonotype. The gene calls are TRBV12-3 or TRBV12-4 and TRBJ2-3; D is ambiguous. V was cut by 3 bases and J by 5 bases, with 6 bases left in between. This CDR3 is built from 12 residues. CDR3 nucleotide sequence: TGTGCCAGCAGTTTTTTACAAGATACGCAGTATTTT. It translates to CASSFLQDTQYF.

This clonotype was detected many times. This chain links TRBV6-5 with TRBJ1-1, with D unresolved. Germline-derived CDR1 and CDR2 are MNHEY and SVGAGI. Trimming took off 0 bases at V and 4 bases at J, with 9 bases between the two ends. CDR3 size: 14 residues. The CDR3 spells CASSYSSLGTEAFF. CDR3 nucleotides: TGTGCCAGCAGTTACTCGAGCCTTGGCACTGAAGCTTTCTTT.

This clonotype was seen many times. The chain joins TRBV20-1 to TRBJ2-7, with TRBD2 as a possible D gene (5 bases). This CDR3 is built from 14 residues. CDR1 DFQATT and CDR2 SNEGSKA come from the germline V gene (reference sequence). Trimming removed 0 bases from V and 4 bases from J, with 13 bases in between. As DNA, the CDR3 is TGCAGTGCTAGAGATATGGTGAGGGATTACGAGCAGTACTTC. Amino acid sequence: CSARDMVRDYEQYF.

This clonotype has a count of ten or more. The chain couples TRBV6-6 to TRBJ1-2; D is unresolved. Trimming left V 2 bases short and J 4 bases short, with 23 bases between. The V gene's germline CDR1 is MNHNY and CDR2 SVGAGI (reference sequence). This CDR3 comprises 18 residues. The CDR3 coding sequence is TGTGCCAGCAGTTACGTCCGGCCGCGAGGGTTCCTAAGCTATGGCTACACCTTC. Its protein product is CASSYVRPRGFLSYGYTF.

This clonotype was observed a few times. V and J are TRBV7-2 and TRBJ2-7; D not certain. CDR3 length: 17 amino acids. Deletions cut 1 base from V and 0 bases from J, with 16 bases between. From germline, CDR1 is SGHTA and CDR2 FQGNSA. This CDR3 is CASSLEVVGMSSYEQYF. The DNA for the CDR3 is TGTGCCAGCAGCTTAGAGGTCGTAGGCATGAGCTCCTACGAGCAGTACTTC.

This clonotype came up many times. This chain uses TRBV7-2 with TRBJ2-5; TRBD2 matches 7 bases. This CDR3 is built from 14 residues. Germline V CDR1 and CDR2: SGHTA, FQGNSA. Unmatched junction bases numbered 8, after V lost 5 bases and J lost 5 bases. The CDR3 region is CASSPVVGGETQYF. The CDR3 region has the DNA TGTGCCAGCAGCCCAGTGGTGGGGGGGGAGACCCAGTACTTC.

This clonotype was detected many times. The chain carries TRBV4-2 and TRBJ1-1, with D unclear. Germline CDR1 reads LGHNA; CDR2 reads YNFKEQ. CDR3 length equals 15 residues. The V gene lost 4 bases and the J gene lost 1 base, with 13 bases spanning the gap. The DNA for the CDR3 is TGTGCCAGCAGCCGAGACGGGGTTAGGAACACTGAAGCTTTCTTT. It codes for CASSRDGVRNTEAFF.

This clonotype has a count of ten or more. This chain uses TRBV10-3 with TRBJ2-1; D remains unclear. V lost 8 bases and J lost 5, with 13 bases in between. The CDR3 extends over 13 amino acids. Germline loops: CDR1 ENHRY, CDR2 SYGVKD. CDR3 in DNA: TGTGCCATCGGTTGGGTTCCGGACAATGAGCAGTTCTTC. Its translation is CAIGWVPDNEQFF.

This clonotype showed up many times. The J gene is TRBJ1-1, the V gene TRBV10-3, with a weak D call TRBD1 (5 bases). This CDR3 comprises 13 residues. Trimming pared 6 bases from V and 4 bases from J, leaving 12 bases between. Germline V lookup: CDR1 ENHRY, CDR2 SYGVKD. CDR3 protein: CAISKNGATEAFF. The CDR3 DNA follows: TGTGCCATCAGCAAAAACGGGGCCACTGAAGCTTTCTTT.

The rearrangement uses TRBV3-1 and TRBJ2-7, with a tentative D call TRBD1 (6 bases). The V end lost 0 bases, the J end lost 8 bases, and 14 bases lay between the germline ends. The germline V gene encodes CDR1 LGHDT and CDR2 YNNKEL (reference sequence). There are 14 residues in the CDR3. The DNA of the CDR3 is TGTGCCAGCAGCCAAGATGGGACATTTGCCAAGCAGTACTTC. This gives the protein CASSQDGTFAKQYF.

In its sample, this clonotype was seen many times. J is TRBJ1-1 and V is TRBV4-1, with D possibly TRBD1 on 5 matching bases. Trimming cost V 3 bases and J 6 bases, with 14 bases left between them. The CDR3 runs 14 residues. The germline V gene encodes CDR1 MGHRA and CDR2 YSYEKL. CDR3 nucleotides: TGCGCCAGCAGCCATGCGGGGGGGATCGCTGAAGCTTTCTTT. This sequence encodes CASSHAGGIAEAFF.

In its sample, this clonotype was seen many times. V is TRBV20-1 and J is TRBJ1-1; tentative D call: TRBD1 (6 bases). Germline CDR1 is DFQATT and CDR2 is SNEGSKA (reference sequence). V shed 5 bases and J shed 5 bases, with 15 bases lying between them. The CDR3 loop spans 13 amino acids. CDR3 bases: TGCAGTGCTCGGCAGGGGCTTAGGACTGAAGCTTTCTTT. The encoded protein is CSARQGLRTEAFF.

This clonotype appeared many times. This chain connects TRBV7-2 to TRBJ2-1; D gene unclear. Germline-derived CDR1 and CDR2 are SGHTA and FQGNSA. The CDR3 runs 13 residues. V was cut by 8 bases and J by 4 bases, with 12 bases left in between. CDR3 protein: CASRRLAYNEQFF. DNA for the CDR3: TGTGCCAGCCGCCGGTTGGCTTACAATGAGCAGTTCTTC.

This clonotype has only a few counts. V and J are TRBV5-1 and TRBJ2-3; D gene ambiguous. Germline loops: CDR1 SGHRS, CDR2 YFSETQ. The CDR3 has 14 amino acids. The V gene lost 0 bases and the J gene lost 4 bases, with 9 bases spanning the gap. The CDR3 is CASSLAIQADTQYF. As DNA, the CDR3 is TGCGCCAGCAGCTTGGCCATTCAGGCAGATACGCAGTATTTT.